What follows are 17 T cell receptor beta chains derived from one specimen sequenced in a study of T cell responses to AZD1222 COVID-19 vaccine. The method was immunoSEQ multiplex PCR; TCRdb's version includes in-frame clones alone and lacks a portion of them. The sample comprises over 110,000 clones, roughly 90% of which are singletons, and 1.6% rests with the top ten. This sample comprised peripheral blood, obtained 28 days after the second AZD1222 dose. All receptors derive from an adult who received the AZD1222 COVID-19 vaccine.

CDR3 nucleotide sequence: TGTGCCAGCAGCTTATCTCGGACCTACGAGCAGTACTTC. It codes for CASSLSRTYEQYF. The rearrangement joins TRBV5-5 to TRBJ2-7; no clear D gene. Germline loops: CDR1 SGHKS, CDR2 YYEKEE (reference sequence). V was clipped by 2 bases and J by 2 bases, with 8 bases between them. CDR3 length equals 13 residues. The full variable domain, completed using reference TRBV5-5 and TRBJ2-7, is DAGVTQSPTHLIKTRGQQVTLRCSPISGHKSVSWYQQVLGQGPQFIFQYYEKEERGRGNFPDRFSARQFPNYSSELNVNALLLGDSALYLCASSLSRTYEQYFGPGTRLTVT.

The chain couples TRBV6-5 to TRBJ1-1, with D perhaps matching TRBD1 (5 bases). There are 15 residues in the CDR3. V was pared by 4 bases and J by 10 bases, with 22 bases between. Germline values: CDR1 MNHEY, CDR2 SVGAGI. The CDR3: CASSSPGGRGVGAFF. DNA for the CDR3: TGTGCCAGCAGTTCGCCCGGGGGGAGAGGCGTGGGAGCTTTCTTT.

This chain links TRBV10-3 with TRBJ1-6; 7 bases align to TRBD1. The length of the CDR3 is 14 residues. Germline CDR1 reads ENHRY; CDR2 reads SYGVKD. Trimming removed 4 bases from V and 9 bases from J; junction bases left unmatched: 6. CDR3 in DNA: TGTGCCATCAGTGGACAGGGTTTAGGTTCACCCCTCCACTTT. Translated: CAISGQGLGSPLHF.

V usage is TRBV6-6 and J usage is TRBJ1-1, with D possibly being TRBD1 (5 bases). The CDR3 totals 13 residues. Germline values: CDR1 MNHNY, CDR2 SVGAGI (reference sequence). Deletions cut 6 bases from V and 11 bases from J, with 19 bases between. The CDR3 DNA reads as TGTGCCAGCAGCCCAATATTTCGGGCAGGGGCTTTCTTT. Protein sequence: CASSPIFRAGAFF.

The rearrangement links TRBV30 to TRBJ1-5; D perhaps matches TRBD1 (5 bases). From germline, CDR1 is GTSNPN and CDR2 SVGIG (reference sequence). This CDR3 has 13 amino acids. V lost 7 bases and J 1 base, leaving 11 bases between the germline ends. CDR3 in amino acids: CALGWGSNQPQHF. The CDR3 DNA reads TGTGCCTTGGGTTGGGGGAGCAATCAGCCCCAGCATTTT.

The J gene is TRBJ1-5, the V gene TRBV10-3; TRBD1 agrees at 8 bases. Germline V CDR1 and CDR2: ENHRY, SYGVKD. Unmatched junction bases numbered 6, after V lost 6 bases and J lost 5 bases. This CDR3 has 14 residues. CDR3 region: CAIRMTGEDQPQHF. The CDR3 region has the DNA TGTGCCATCAGGATGACAGGGGAGGATCAGCCCCAGCATTTT.

This clone was seen a handful of times. The J gene is TRBJ1-5, the V gene TRBV2, with a tentative D call TRBD1 (5 bases). The V and J ends lost 4 bases and 4 bases respectively, with 14 bases between them. Germline V lookup: CDR1 SNHLY, CDR2 FYNNEI. This CDR3 region has 15 residues. The CDR3 coding sequence is TGTGCCAGCAGTGTAGGGCGACAGCCAAATCAGCCCCAGCATTTT. This sequence encodes CASSVGRQPNQPQHF.

This rearrangement joins TRBV7-2 to TRBJ2-7; TRBD1 matches at 8 bases. Germline assignment: CDR1 SGHTA and CDR2 FQGNSA. This CDR3 region has 15 residues. V shed 1 base and J 0 bases; nucleotides not matched to a gene: 2. CDR3 region: CASSLGTGISYEQYF. The CDR3 DNA is TGTGCCAGCAGCTTAGGGACAGGGATCTCCTACGAGCAGTACTTC.

The chain links TRBV3-1 (or the pseudogene TRBV3-2) to TRBJ2-2, with D unresolved. CDR3 length equals 13 residues. The V end lost 4 bases, the J end lost 0 bases, and 3 bases lay between the germline ends. The V gene's germline CDR1 is LGHDT and CDR2 YNNKEL (reference sequence). The CDR3 sequence: CASSLPNTGELFF. As DNA, the CDR3 is TGTGCCAGCAGCCTGCCGAACACCGGGGAGCTGTTTTTT.

This clone was recorded only once. V usage is TRBV6-5 and J usage is TRBJ1-1; D possibly corresponds to TRBD1 (6 bases). V was pared by 4 bases and J by 8 bases, with 17 bases between. The CDR3 covers 14 residues. The germline CDR1 and CDR2 sequences are MNHEY and SVGAGI. For the CDR3, the DNA is TGTGCCAGCAGTTCTCTTGACCGGACAGCCGAAGCTTTCTTT. Translation gives CASSSLDRTAEAFF.

This rearrangement joins TRBV24-1 to TRBJ2-4, with 8 nucleotides matching TRBD1. J gave up 6 bases and V 10 bases, and 4 bases lay outside the gene matches. The length of the CDR3 is 12 residues. Germline V gene data show CDR1 as KGHDR and CDR2 as SFDVKD. The CDR3 region has the DNA TGTGCCACAAGGGACAGGTTAAACATTCAGTACTTC. Amino acids: CATRDRLNIQYF.

The chain recombines TRBV7-2 with TRBJ1-3; D unclear. Germline V gene data show CDR1 as SGHTA and CDR2 as FQGNSA. This CDR3 is built from 14 residues. Trimming took 1 base from V and 4 from J, leaving 8 bases between them. CDR3 in DNA: TGTGCCAGCAGCTTAGTAATCTGGGGAAACACCATATATTTT. It translates to CASSLVIWGNTIYF.

The rearrangement uses TRBV9 and TRBJ1-5; D unresolved. Trimming shortened V by 7 bases and J by 2 bases, and 10 bases separated the two germline ends. The CDR3 extends over 13 amino acids. CDR1 is SGDLS and CDR2 is YYNGEE in the germline V gene. As DNA, the CDR3 is TGTGCCAGCTATGGGCCGCGCAATCAGCCCCAGCATTTT. The encoded protein is CASYGPRNQPQHF. The entire variable domain, with the rest obtained from reference TRBV9 and TRBJ1-5, is as follows: DSGVTQTPKHLITATGQRVTLRCSPRSGDLSVYWYQQSLDQGLQFLIQYYNGEERAKGNILERFSAQQFPDLHSELNLSSLELGDSALYFCASYGPRNQPQHFGDGTRLSIL.

The rearrangement links TRBV4-2 to TRBJ2-2; 8 nucleotides agree with TRBD1. From germline, CDR1 is LGHNA and CDR2 YNFKEQ. The trim removed 0 bases at V and 0 bases at J, leaving 3 bases unmatched. This CDR3 has 17 amino acids. The CDR3: CASSQDVTGANTGELFF. DNA of the CDR3: TGTGCCAGCAGCCAAGATGTGACAGGGGCGAACACCGGGGAGCTGTTTTTT.

This clone was observed many times. This chain links TRBV6-2 or TRBV6-3 with TRBJ2-5; D not resolved. V was trimmed by 3 bases and J by 7 bases, leaving 18 bases between them. From germline, CDR1 is MNHEY and CDR2 SVGEGT. CDR3 size: 15 residues. For the CDR3, the DNA is TGTGCCAGCAGTTATACCCCTGACGCTACGGGGACCCAGTACTTC. Its translation: CASSYTPDATGTQYF.

This rearrangement joins TRBV6-6 to TRBJ1-3; D not resolved. V was pared by 3 bases and J by 0 bases, with 9 bases between. There are 15 residues in the CDR3. Germline CDR1 MNHNY, CDR2 SVGAGI (reference sequence). The CDR3 sequence is CASSYTSTSGNTIYF. DNA for the CDR3: TGTGCCAGCAGTTATACTTCGACCTCTGGAAACACCATATATTTT.

This CDR3 is CASRSPSSYNSPLHF. The CDR3, as DNA: TGTGCCAGCAGATCCCCAAGCTCCTATAATTCACCCCTCCACTTT. The V call is TRBV27, the J call TRBJ1-6; D gene unclear. The CDR3 is made up of 15 amino acids. The V and J ends lost 6 bases and 0 bases respectively, with 9 bases between them. CDR1 is MNHEY and CDR2 is SMNVEV in the germline V gene (reference sequence).